The 13 T cell receptor beta chains below were found in one sample sequenced in a study of T-cell reconstitution after alpha-beta-depleted transplantation in children. Library preparation (for TCRbeta) was performed with unique molecular identifiers. In TCRdb, the PCR reads were re-called with MiXCR into one record per CDR3 protein. The sample yields about 640,000 distinct CDR3 sequences, approximately 16% seen once. The specimen was PBMCs from the stem cell graft donor, collected from the stem cell graft. These receptor sequences come from a human donor who donated a stem cell graft to a child with acute myeloid leukemia.

This clonotype was seen a single time. The chain links TRBV7-1 to TRBJ2-1; D is perhaps TRBD2 (6 bases). TRBV7-1 is an open reading frame whose function is uncertain. Trimming cost V 5 bases and J 8 bases, with 13 bases left between them. This CDR3 has 13 residues. The CDR3: CASSPRGGHEQFF. The CDR3 DNA is TGTGCCAGCAGCCCCCGAGGAGGGCATGAGCAGTTCTTC.

This clonotype was observed at least ten times. The chain links TRBV7-2 to TRBJ2-7; possibly TRBD1 for D (6 bases). V gave up 5 bases and J gave up 0 bases, with 8 bases separating them. The CDR3 length is 13 residues. The germline CDR1 and CDR2 sequences are SGHTA and FQGNSA. The CDR3 bases are TGTGCCAGCAGCCCGGACAGCTCCTACGAGCAGTACGTC. This sequence encodes CASSPDSSYEQYV.

The genes are TRBV11-3 and TRBJ2-3, with 7 bases aligning to TRBD2. The CDR3 length is 17 residues. J lost 1 base, V lost 1 base, and 8 bases had no gene match. The germline gives CDR1 SGHNT, CDR2 YENEEA. CDR3 in DNA: TGTGCCAGCAGCTTAGGTTGGGGGGGGGACGGCACAGATACGCAGTATTTT. Residues: CASSLGWGGDGTDTQYF.

In its sample, this clonotype was seen many times. V is TRBV15 and J is TRBJ2-5, with unresolved D. V lost 0 bases, J lost 4 bases, and 0 bases lay in between. Germline V lookup: CDR1 LNHNV, CDR2 YYDKDF (reference sequence). The CDR3 spans 11 residues. In nucleotides, the CDR3 is TGTGCCACCAGCAGAGAAGAGACCCAGTACTTC. Translation gives CATSREETQYF.

This chain uses TRBV7-2 with TRBJ2-5, with 10 bases lining up with TRBD2. Germline values: CDR1 SGHTA, CDR2 FQGNSA. This CDR3 contains 14 residues. The J segment lost 6 bases and the V segment lost 6 bases, leaving 7 bases of the junction unmatched. The CDR3 nucleotides are TGTGCCAGCAGTTACTTAGCGGGGGGTAAGACCCAGTACTTC. This gives the protein CASSYLAGGKTQYF.

There are a few counts of this clonotype. The chain combines TRBV12-3 or TRBV12-4 with TRBJ2-7; no definite D call. The V end was cut by 6 bases, the J end by 0 bases, with 15 bases between. The CDR3 length is 15 residues. The CDR3 loop reads CASSLKTASSYEQYF. In nucleotides, the CDR3 is TGTGCCAGCAGCCTTAAAACGGCTAGCTCCTACGAGCAGTACTTC.

This clonotype was observed a few times. The CDR3 protein is CASSSPASLGEKLFF. In nucleotides, the CDR3 is TGTGCCAGCAGCTCTCCGGCCTCCCTGGGGGAAAAACTGTTTTTT. The rearrangement joins TRBV7-9 to TRBJ1-4; D gene ambiguous. This CDR3 region has 15 residues. CDR1 is SEHNR and CDR2 is FQNEAQ in the germline V gene (reference sequence). The V and J ends lost 4 bases and 8 bases respectively, with 17 bases between them.

This clonotype appeared a few times. The V call is TRBV5-5, the J call TRBJ1-5; 9 bases match TRBD1. The V segment lost 4 bases and the J segment 6 bases; nucleotides outside the gene matches: 8. Germline CDR1 reads SGHKS; CDR2 reads YYEKEE (reference sequence). CDR3 length: 15 amino acids. The CDR3 nucleotides are TGTGCCAGCAGCATAGGACAGGGGTATTTTCAGCCCCAGCATTTT. Translated, it gives CASSIGQGYFQPQHF. Drawing the rest from reference TRBV5-5 and TRBJ1-5, the complete variable domain is DAGVTQSPTHLIKTRGQQVTLRCSPISGHKSVSWYQQVLGQGPQFIFQYYEKEERGRGNFPDRFSARQFPNYSSELNVNALLLGDSALYLCASSIGQGYFQPQHFGDGTRLSIL.

The chain recombines TRBV9 with TRBJ1-2; the D is unclear. V dropped 5 bases and J dropped 8 bases, with 16 bases sitting between them. This CDR3 contains 13 residues. Per the germline V gene, CDR1 is SGDLS and CDR2 is YYNGEE. The CDR3: CASSAGVLGGYTF. CDR3 in DNA: TGTGCCAGCAGTGCCGGAGTCCTGGGAGGCTACACCTTC. Based on the CDR3 plus reference TRBV9 and TRBJ1-2, the full variable domain is DSGVTQTPKHLITATGQRVTLRCSPRSGDLSVYWYQQSLDQGLQFLIQYYNGEERAKGNILERFSAQQFPDLHSELNLSSLELGDSALYFCASSAGVLGGYTFGSGTRLTVV.

The chain links TRBV7-9 to TRBJ1-2; perhaps TRBD1 as D (6 bases). Germline V lookup: CDR1 SEHNR, CDR2 FQNEAQ (reference sequence). The V end lost 5 bases, the J end lost 3 bases, and 10 bases lay between the germline ends. This CDR3 has 13 residues. The CDR3 nucleotides are TGTGCCAGCAGCCGAGGACAGCACTATGGCTACACCTTC. Its translation: CASSRGQHYGYTF.

In the case of this clonotype: A junction boundary mismatches the germline segment, possibly from a read error. The chain joins TRBV5-1 to TRBJ1-1; D unclear. Germline loops: CDR1 SGHRS, CDR2 YFSETQ. This CDR3 contains 12 residues. The CDR3 is CASSLGNSEAFF. CDR3 DNA sequence: TGCGCCAGCAGCTTGGGGAACTCTGAAGCTTTCTTT. The full variable domain, in which reference TRBV5-1 and TRBJ1-1 provide the parts outside the CDR3, is KAGVTQTPRYLIKTRGQQVTLSCSPISGHRSVSWYQQTPGQGLQFLFEYFSETQRNKGNFPGRFSGRQFSNSRSEMNVSTLELGDSALYLCASSLGNSEAFFGQGTRLTVV.

The chain has TRBV7-2 and TRBJ2-7, with D unclear. V was clipped by 1 base and J by 3 bases, with 10 bases between them. This CDR3 region has 14 residues. The germline V gene encodes CDR1 SGHTA and CDR2 FQGNSA. The CDR3 DNA reads TGTGCCAGCAGCTTAGGGGGTATTAACTACGAGCAGTACGTC. Encoded protein: CASSLGGINYEQYV.

This clonotype was recorded many times. The chain has TRBV7-2 and TRBJ1-1, with a possible D match to TRBD1 (6 bases). This CDR3 has 14 residues. V was clipped by 3 bases and J by 5 bases, with 13 bases between them. CDR1 is SGHTA and CDR2 is FQGNSA in the germline V gene. As DNA, the CDR3 is TGTGCCAGCAGCTTTACAGGGTTGGGAACTGAAGCTTTCTTT. As protein: CASSFTGLGTEAFF.